The 32 T cell receptor beta chains below all came from one sample that was sequenced in a study of T cells in Graves' hyperthyroidism and ophthalmopathy. RNA transcripts provided the source from which TCR beta CDR3 regions were amplified. In the first-round RT-PCR of the TCR CDR3, the HTBI primer set was used. TCRdb fed the multiplex PCR reads into MiXCR, producing one record per CDR3 protein. The sample holds roughly 700,000 distinct CDR3 sequences; around a sixth are singletons and the top ten take roughly 15%. Sample: blood. Every receptor here comes from a man aged 45-65 years with Graves' hyperthyroidism.

This clonotype was observed many times. Germline is not matched at one junction end, which may reflect a read error. The chain links TRBV28 to TRBJ1-2, with a tentative D call TRBD1 (5 bases). The CDR3 has 12 residues. The germline V gene has CDR1 MDHEN and CDR2 SYDVKM. In DNA form, the CDR3 reads TGTGCCAGCAGCTTATGGGGGTATGGCTACACCTTC. Amino acids: CASSLWGYGYTF.

On this clonotype itself: This may be a read error: a much more frequent sequence differs by one nucleotide. This chain joins TRBV27 and TRBJ2-1, with 11 positions matching TRBD1. V dropped 5 bases and J dropped 10; count of bases not matched to a gene: 13. Germline V lookup: CDR1 MNHEY, CDR2 SMNVEV (reference sequence). The length of the CDR3 is 16 residues. The DNA for the CDR3 is TGTGCCAGCAGTCTGCCCACGGGACAGGGGGGCTACGAGCAGTTCTTC. Its translation: CASSLPTGQGGYEQFF.

This clonotype was counted many times. The chain recombines TRBV2 with TRBJ1-1; D is unclear. Germline-derived CDR1 and CDR2 are SNHLY and FYNNEI. Trimming removed 3 bases at V and 2 bases at J, with 10 bases between. This CDR3 region has 14 residues. CDR3 region: CASSDGIQNTEAFF. CDR3 sequence (DNA): TGTGCCAGCAGTGACGGGATACAAAACACTGAAGCTTTCTTT.

The chain couples TRBV19 to TRBJ2-2, with D perhaps TRBD1 (8 bases). The CDR3 has 15 residues. Germline loops: CDR1 LNHDA, CDR2 SQIVND (reference sequence). Trimming shortened V by 5 bases and J by 6 bases, and 16 bases separated the two germline ends. CDR3 nucleotides: TGTGCCAGTAGTCAAAGGACAGGGAGGGCCGGGGAGCTGTTTTTT. Its protein is CASSQRTGRAGELFF. Combining the CDR3 with reference TRBV19 and TRBJ2-2 gives the whole variable domain DGGITQSPKYLFRKEGQNVTLSCEQNLNHDAMYWYRQDPGQGLRLIYYSQIVNDFQKGDIAEGYSVSREKKESFPLTVTSAQKNPTAFYLCASSQRTGRAGELFFGEGSRLTVL.

This clonotype was seen only a few times. The V gene is TRBV29-1, the J gene TRBJ2-2; TRBD2 agrees at 11 bases. V trimming: 5 bases; J trimming: 0 bases; junction bases outside the gene matches: 5. Per germline, CDR1 SQVTM and CDR2 ANQGSEA. CDR3 size: 16 residues. The CDR3 protein is CSVLLAGAPNTGELFF. Written as DNA, the CDR3 is TGCAGCGTTCTACTAGCGGGAGCTCCGAACACCGGGGAGCTGTTTTTT.

Ten or more counts support this clonotype. The chain carries TRBV10-1 and TRBJ2-2; D remains unclear. Trimming took 4 bases from V and 0 from J, leaving 12 bases between them. The length of the CDR3 is 16 residues. The V gene's germline CDR1 is WNHNN and CDR2 SYGVQD (reference sequence). This CDR3 reads CASSGSRSSNTGELFF. CDR3 bases: TGCGCCAGCAGTGGGTCTAGGAGTTCGAACACCGGGGAGCTGTTTTTT.

This clonotype has only a few counts. This chain uses TRBV7-9 with TRBJ1-4, with unresolved D. This CDR3 is 15 amino acids long. CDR1 SEHNR and CDR2 FQNEAQ come from the germline V gene (reference sequence). Trimming left V 1 base short and J 6 bases short, with 12 bases between. The CDR3 loop reads CASSLGWREDEKLFF. Written as DNA, the CDR3 is TGTGCCAGCAGCTTAGGCTGGAGAGAAGATGAAAAACTGTTTTTT.

The V gene is TRBV28, the J gene TRBJ1-2; D is unresolved. The V gene's germline CDR1 is MDHEN and CDR2 SYDVKM. There are 16 residues in the CDR3. V gave up 5 bases and J gave up 1 base, with 17 bases separating them. The CDR3 here is CASSPGGVAINYGYTF. Here the CDR3 DNA reads TGTGCCAGCAGTCCCGGCGGGGTAGCCATTAACTATGGCTACACCTTC.

This clonotype was observed many times. The CDR3 bases are TGCGCCAGCAGCGGGGGACTAGCGGGAGTCAATGAGCAGTTCTTC. Protein sequence: CASSGGLAGVNEQFF. V and J are TRBV5-1 and TRBJ2-1; 14 bases map to TRBD2. CDR3 length: 15 residues. V lost 4 bases to trimming and J lost 6 bases; unmatched junction nucleotides: 3. The V gene's germline CDR1 is SGHRS and CDR2 YFSETQ.

This clonotype was seen more than once but under ten times. This chain uses TRBV5-8 with TRBJ2-1; 7 bases line up with TRBD1. CDR1 and CDR2 (germline): SGHTS, YDEGEE. J lost 10 bases, V lost 3 bases, and 10 bases had no gene match. The CDR3 contains 14 residues. CDR3 DNA: TGTGCCAGCAGCTACAACAGGGGACCGAGGGAGCAGTTCTTC. Translating it yields CASSYNRGPREQFF.

V gene TRBV19 combines with J gene TRBJ2-1, with 10 bases matching TRBD2. The germline gives CDR1 LNHDA, CDR2 SQIVND (reference sequence). Losses at the gene ends were 10 bases for V and 1 base for J; bases not matched to a gene: 4. The CDR3 runs to 14 residues. This chain's CDR3 is CAISAGGSYNEQFF. The CDR3 DNA sequence: TGTGCCATTTCAGCGGGAGGGTCCTACAATGAGCAGTTCTTC.

V gene TRBV29-1 combines with J gene TRBJ1-2; D ambiguous. Germline CDR1 and CDR2: SQVTM and ANQGSEA. The CDR3 runs 12 residues. CDR3 residues: CTSFADNYGYTF. The DNA for the CDR3 is TGCACCTCGTTCGCAGATAACTATGGCTACACCTTC.

The V gene is TRBV27, the J gene TRBJ2-3; 8 nucleotides match TRBD2. The V segment lost 5 bases and the J segment 3 bases; nucleotides outside the gene matches: 10. Germline CDR1 is MNHEY and CDR2 is SMNVEV (reference sequence). This CDR3 contains 16 residues. In DNA form, the CDR3 reads TGTGCCAGCAGTCCCCGGGGGGGAGAGGATACAGATACGCAGTATTTT. It yields the protein CASSPRGGEDTDTQYF.

This clonotype was detected ten times or more. The chain joins TRBV12-3 or TRBV12-4 to TRBJ2-2; 11 nucleotides agree with TRBD2. Trimming took 8 bases from V and 2 from J; bases not matched to a gene: 4. The CDR3 has 15 amino acids. CDR3 DNA sequence: TGTGCCAGCGAAGGACTAGCGGGTAACACCGGGGAGCTGTTTTTT. It is translated as CASEGLAGNTGELFF.

The chain combines TRBV20-1 with TRBJ1-2; TRBD1 is a possible D gene (6 bases). V lost 6 bases and J lost 4, with 9 bases in between. This CDR3 is 11 amino acids long. Per germline, CDR1 DFQATT and CDR2 SNEGSKA (reference sequence). CDR3 sequence: CSAGQSYGYTF. In DNA, the CDR3 is TGCAGTGCCGGACAGAGCTATGGCTACACCTTC.

This clonotype was detected ten times or more. The chain couples TRBV28 to TRBJ2-7; tentatively, D is TRBD2 (6 bases). The germline gives CDR1 MDHEN, CDR2 SYDVKM. The V end was cut by 1 base, the J end by 5 bases, with 15 bases between. The CDR3 consists of 15 residues. The DNA for the CDR3 is TGTGCCAGCAGTTTATATCAGGGAGGTCGGGACGAGCAGTACTTC. It yields the protein CASSLYQGGRDEQYF.

This clonotype was recorded at least ten times. This sequence joins TRBV7-6 and TRBJ2-2; no clear D gene. Germline CDR1 reads SGHVS; CDR2 reads FNYEAQ. Trimming cost V 5 bases and J 0 bases, with 10 bases left between them. The CDR3 extends over 15 amino acids. DNA of the CDR3: TGTGCCAGCAGCCAAGACCCGGCGAACACCGGGGAGCTGTTTTTT. It yields the protein CASSQDPANTGELFF.

This clonotype came up many times. The chain joins TRBV12-3 or TRBV12-4 to TRBJ2-2; TRBD2 matches 13 bases. With V trimmed by 7 bases and J by 1 base, 6 bases remained unmatched. The CDR3 contains 17 residues. CDR3 nucleotides: TGTGCCAGCACTCCGGGACTAGCGGGACAGAACACCGGGGAGCTGTTTTTT. It translates to CASTPGLAGQNTGELFF.

This clonotype has ten or more counts. This sequence joins TRBV10-3 and TRBJ2-3; 10 nucleotides align to TRBD2. The CDR3 covers 17 residues. The V gene's germline CDR1 is ENHRY and CDR2 SYGVKD. Trimming cost V 4 bases and J 2 bases; bases outside gene matches: 9. CDR3 sequence (DNA): TGTGCCATCAGTGTTAATCTAGCGGGAGTTACCACAGATACGCAGTATTTT. This translates into CAISVNLAGVTTDTQYF.

This clonotype was seen ten or more times. This chain joins TRBV2 and TRBJ2-5; D is perhaps TRBD1 or TRBD2 (6 bases each). Between the trimmed V and J ends, which lost 5 bases and 3 bases, there was a span of 19 bases. Germline values: CDR1 SNHLY, CDR2 FYNNEI. The CDR3 runs to 16 residues. In DNA form, the CDR3 reads TGTGCCAGCAGTAAACGAGCAGGGGACTTAAAAGAGACCCAGTACTTC. Encoded protein: CASSKRAGDLKETQYF.

In its sample, this clonotype was seen many times. The chain combines TRBV9 with TRBJ2-3; D might be TRBD1 (5 bases). Trimming stripped 1 base from V and 2 bases from J, with 8 bases between. This CDR3 has 14 amino acids. Looked up from germline, CDR1 is SGDLS and CDR2 is YYNGEE. The CDR3 nucleotides are TGTGCCAGCAGCGTACAGACAGTCACAGATACGCAGTATTTT. This codes for CASSVQTVTDTQYF.

This clonotype appeared many times. The gene calls are TRBV28 and TRBJ1-2, with D hard to call. V lost 3 bases and J lost 4, with 6 bases in between. CDR3 length equals 12 residues. The germline V gene encodes CDR1 MDHEN and CDR2 SYDVKM. The DNA of the CDR3 is TGTGCCAGCAGTTTGTCACTCTATGGCTACACCTTC. Protein product: CASSLSLYGYTF.

The rearrangement uses TRBV27 and TRBJ2-7, with a tentative D call TRBD2 (6 bases). Germline V gene data show CDR1 as MNHEY and CDR2 as SMNVEV (reference sequence). This CDR3 contains 16 residues. V was cut by 3 bases and J by 1 base, with 16 bases left in between. The CDR3 loop is CASSFLGVGRSYEQYF. The DNA of the CDR3 is TGTGCCAGCAGTTTCCTTGGAGTGGGGAGGTCCTACGAGCAGTACTTC.

This chain links TRBV12-3 or TRBV12-4 with TRBJ2-1, with 8 bases matching TRBD1. V lost 5 bases to trimming and J lost 7 bases; unmatched junction nucleotides: 13. The CDR3 has 16 amino acids. CDR3 sequence (DNA): TGTGCCAGCAGTCTAACTCCAGGGGGCAGTCGGAATGAGCAGTTCTTC. Its protein is CASSLTPGGSRNEQFF.

The genes are TRBV28 and TRBJ2-1; 8 bases map to TRBD1. Germline lookup yields CDR1 MDHEN and CDR2 SYDVKM. V shed 2 bases and J 6 bases; nucleotides not matched to a gene: 6. The CDR3 consists of 15 residues. Here the CDR3 DNA reads TGTGCCAGCAGTTTAGTGACCGGGACAGGCAATGAGCAGTTCTTC. It codes for CASSLVTGTGNEQFF.

The chain recombines TRBV3-1 with TRBJ2-5; 8 bases align to TRBD2. This CDR3 is built from 18 residues. CDR1 and CDR2 from the germline V gene are LGHDT and YNNKEL (reference sequence). V shed 1 base and J 1 base; nucleotides not matched to a gene: 11. As DNA, the CDR3 is TGTGCCAGCAGCCAAGTATCTGCGGGAGGTGGGATCCAAGAGACCCAGTACTTC. It codes for CASSQVSAGGGIQETQYF.

The J gene is TRBJ2-1, the V gene TRBV4-2, with D perhaps TRBD1 (5 bases). Per germline, CDR1 LGHNA and CDR2 YNFKEQ. The CDR3 contains 17 residues. Trimming removed 0 bases at V and 0 bases at J, with 12 bases between. This chain's CDR3 is CASSQDRVVGSYNEQFF. As DNA, the CDR3 is TGTGCCAGCAGCCAAGACAGGGTAGTAGGCTCCTACAATGAGCAGTTCTTC.

This clonotype was counted ten times or more. This chain joins TRBV12-3 or TRBV12-4 and TRBJ2-1; the match to TRBD2 covers 13 bases. V lost 3 bases to trimming and J lost 10 bases; unmatched junction nucleotides: 6. The CDR3 is 15 residues long. This CDR3 reads CASSFRLAGGREQFF. For the CDR3, the DNA is TGTGCCAGCAGTTTCAGACTAGCGGGAGGACGGGAGCAGTTCTTC.

The V and J genes are TRBV30 and TRBJ1-5, with TRBD1 as a possible D gene (6 bases). There are 15 residues in the CDR3. Trimming removed 3 bases at V and 1 base at J, with 13 bases between. Germline V gives CDR1 GTSNPN, CDR2 SVGIG (reference sequence). The CDR3 is CAWSFGTFSNQPQHF. The CDR3 DNA reads TGTGCCTGGAGCTTCGGGACATTCAGCAATCAGCCCCAGCATTTT.

The gene calls are TRBV14 and TRBJ1-2; a weak D match, TRBD1 (6 bases). CDR3 length: 13 residues. V lost 3 bases, J lost 8 bases, and 13 bases lay in between. Germline CDR1 SGHDN, CDR2 FVKESK. CDR3 in DNA: TGTGCCAGCAGCCAGGGGGCCCAGCGGGGCTACACCTTC. As protein: CASSQGAQRGYTF. The whole variable domain, filled in from reference TRBV14 and TRBJ1-2, reads EAGVTQFPSHSVIEKGQTVTLRCDPISGHDNLYWYRRVMGKEIKFLLHFVKESKQDESGMPNNRFLAERTGGTYSTLKVQPAELEDSGVYFCASSQGAQRGYTFGSGTRLTVV.

This clonotype came up many times. This chain joins TRBV5-1 and TRBJ1-2, with D uncertain. V was cut by 4 bases and J by 1 base, with 8 bases left in between. Germline CDR1 is SGHRS and CDR2 is YFSETQ. The CDR3 totals 13 residues. The CDR3 sequence: CASSAGHNYGYTF. Written as DNA, the CDR3 is TGCGCCAGCAGCGCCGGGCATAACTATGGCTACACCTTC.

The rearrangement links TRBV9 to TRBJ2-1; D is possibly TRBD2 (5 bases). Trimming pared 1 base from V and 9 bases from J, leaving 14 bases between. The CDR3 is 14 amino acids. Germline values: CDR1 SGDLS, CDR2 YYNGEE. In DNA, the CDR3 is TGTGCCAGCAGCGTATACTGGGGAGATACTGAGCAGTTCTTC. Translation: CASSVYWGDTEQFF. The full variable domain, its missing parts supplied by reference TRBV9 and TRBJ2-1, is DSGVTQTPKHLITATGQRVTLRCSPRSGDLSVYWYQQSLDQGLQFLIQYYNGEERAKGNILERFSAQQFPDLHSELNLSSLELGDSALYFCASSVYWGDTEQFFGPGTRLTVL.